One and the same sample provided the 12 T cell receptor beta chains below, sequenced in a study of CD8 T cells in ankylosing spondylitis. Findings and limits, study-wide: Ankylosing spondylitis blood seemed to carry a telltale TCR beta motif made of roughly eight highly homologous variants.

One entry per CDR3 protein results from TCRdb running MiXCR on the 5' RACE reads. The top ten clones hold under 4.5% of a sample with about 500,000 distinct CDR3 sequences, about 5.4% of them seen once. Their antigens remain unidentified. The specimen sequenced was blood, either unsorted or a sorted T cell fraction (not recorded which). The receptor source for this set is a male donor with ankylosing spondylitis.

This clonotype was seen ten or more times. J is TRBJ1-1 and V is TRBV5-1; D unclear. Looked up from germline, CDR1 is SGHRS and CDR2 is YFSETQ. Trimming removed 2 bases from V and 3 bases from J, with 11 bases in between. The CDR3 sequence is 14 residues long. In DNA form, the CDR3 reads TGCGCCAGCAGCTTTCGTCCAGAATACACTGAAGCTTTCTTT. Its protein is CASSFRPEYTEAFF.

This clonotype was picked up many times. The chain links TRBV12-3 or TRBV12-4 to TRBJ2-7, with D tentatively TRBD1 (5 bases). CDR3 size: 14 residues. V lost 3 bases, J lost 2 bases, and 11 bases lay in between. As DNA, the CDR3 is TGTGCCAGCAGTTTCTTAACAGGTACCTACGAGCAGTACTTC. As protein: CASSFLTGTYEQYF.

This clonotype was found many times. CDR3 DNA sequence: TGTGCCAGCAGGCGGAACAGGGGTCGGGGTTACAATGAGCAGTTCTTC. It codes for CASRRNRGRGYNEQFF. The chain joins TRBV6-1 to TRBJ2-1, with TRBD1 identical over 7 bases. From germline, CDR1 is MNHNS and CDR2 SASEGT. V dropped 6 bases and J dropped 4; count of bases not matched to a gene: 12. CDR3 size: 16 residues.

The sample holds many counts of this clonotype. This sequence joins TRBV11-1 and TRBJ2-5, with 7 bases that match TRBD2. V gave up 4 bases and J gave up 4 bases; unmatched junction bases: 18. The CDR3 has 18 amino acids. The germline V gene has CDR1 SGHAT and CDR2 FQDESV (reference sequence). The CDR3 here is CASSSIYTLREGLETQYF. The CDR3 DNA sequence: TGTGCCAGCAGCTCTATATACACGCTGAGGGAGGGATTAGAGACCCAGTACTTC. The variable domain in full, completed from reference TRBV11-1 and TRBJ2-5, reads EAEVAQSPRYKITEKSQAVAFWCDPISGHATLYWYRQILGQGPELLVQFQDESVVDDSQLPKDRFSAERLKGVDSTLKIQPAELGDSAMYLCASSSIYTLREGLETQYFGPGTRLLVL.

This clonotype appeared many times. CDR3 DNA: TGCAGTGCTAGCGAGGCAGGGTTAAACTATGGCTACACCTTC. This gives the protein CSASEAGLNYGYTF. The chain employs TRBV20-1 and TRBJ1-2; weak D call: TRBD1 (5 bases). Trimming stripped 3 bases from V and 2 bases from J, with 13 bases between. CDR1 and CDR2 from the germline V gene are DFQATT and SNEGSKA (reference sequence). This CDR3 is built from 14 residues.

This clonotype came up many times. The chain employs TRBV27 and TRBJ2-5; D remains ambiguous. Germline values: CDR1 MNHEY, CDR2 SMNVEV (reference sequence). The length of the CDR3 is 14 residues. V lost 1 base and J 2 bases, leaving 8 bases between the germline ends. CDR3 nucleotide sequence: TGTGCCAGCAGTTTATATGCAGCGCAAGAGACCCAGTACTTC. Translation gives CASSLYAAQETQYF.

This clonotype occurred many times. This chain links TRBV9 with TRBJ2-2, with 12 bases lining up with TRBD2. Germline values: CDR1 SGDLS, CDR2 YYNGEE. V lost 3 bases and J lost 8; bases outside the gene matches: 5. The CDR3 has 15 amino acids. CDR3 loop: CASSASGGALGELFF. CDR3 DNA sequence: TGTGCCAGCAGCGCTAGCGGGGGGGCCTTGGGGGAGCTGTTTTTT.

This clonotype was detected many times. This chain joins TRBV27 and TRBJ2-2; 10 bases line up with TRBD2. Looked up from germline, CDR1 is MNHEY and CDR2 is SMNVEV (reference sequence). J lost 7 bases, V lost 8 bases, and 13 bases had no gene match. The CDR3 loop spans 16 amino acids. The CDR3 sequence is CASQHLAGANNGELFF. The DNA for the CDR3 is TGTGCCAGCCAACATCTAGCGGGAGCCAATAACGGGGAGCTGTTTTTT.

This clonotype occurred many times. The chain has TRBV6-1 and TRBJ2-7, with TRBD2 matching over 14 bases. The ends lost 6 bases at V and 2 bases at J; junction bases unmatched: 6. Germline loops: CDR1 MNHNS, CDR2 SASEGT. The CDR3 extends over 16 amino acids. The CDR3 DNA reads TGTGCCAGCAGAACAATGGGACTAGCGGGGGCCTACGAGCAGTACTTC. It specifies CASRTMGLAGAYEQYF.

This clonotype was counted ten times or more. The CDR3 DNA follows: TGTGCCAGCAGGCGTCACAGGGGGACTGAAGCTTTCTTT. Encoded protein: CASRRHRGTEAFF. The chain couples TRBV6-2 or TRBV6-3 to TRBJ1-1; TRBD1 matches 8 bases. Germline trimming cut 6 bases from V and 5 bases from J; bases unmatched to any gene: 5. The CDR3 contains 13 residues. Per germline, CDR1 MNHEY and CDR2 SVGEGT.

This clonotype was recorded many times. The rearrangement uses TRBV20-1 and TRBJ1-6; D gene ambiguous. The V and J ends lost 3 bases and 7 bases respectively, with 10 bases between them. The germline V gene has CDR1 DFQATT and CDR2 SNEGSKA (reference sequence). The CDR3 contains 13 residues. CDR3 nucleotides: TGCAGTGCTAGTTTCCAGAGCAATTCACCCCTCCACTTT. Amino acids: CSASFQSNSPLHF.

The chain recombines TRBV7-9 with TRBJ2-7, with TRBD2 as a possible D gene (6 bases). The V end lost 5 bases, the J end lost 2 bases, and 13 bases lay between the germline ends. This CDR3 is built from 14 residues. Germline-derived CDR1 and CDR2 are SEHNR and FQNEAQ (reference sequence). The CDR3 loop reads CASSPFAGPYEQYF. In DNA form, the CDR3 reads TGTGCCAGCAGCCCCTTCGCGGGGCCCTACGAGCAGTACTTC.